The text below deals with one T cell receptor beta chain. What it recognizes is unknown. The germline CDR1 and CDR2 sequences are MNHNS and SASEGT. The V end was cut by 2 bases, the J end by 7 bases, with 12 bases between. This CDR3 spans 14 amino acids. The entry originates in a study of T cells in Graves' hyperthyroidism and ophthalmopathy. The study, taken as a whole, reports: A model of 13 V-J features distinguished ophthalmopathy from stable hyperthyroidism.

There were TCR beta CDR3 regions amplified from RNA transcripts. TCR CDR3 underwent first-round RT-PCR with the HTBI primer set. MiXCR, applied by TCRdb to the multiplex PCR reads, yields one record per CDR3 protein. This sample has about 640,000 distinct CDR3 sequences, with under 25% found just once. Among ophthalmopathy patients, the Clinical Activity Score reached at least 3, the NOSPECS grade reached at least 4, and duration remained under 3 months. Over 8 ml fresh peripheral blood yielded the PBMCs. The gene calls are TRBV6-1 and TRBJ1-5, with no clear D. This TCR came from a man aged 25-45 years with Graves' ophthalmopathy. Material: blood. CDR3 in DNA: TGTGCCAGCAGTGAAAGGTATCGGCGACAGCCCCAGCATTTT. Protein product: CASSERYRRQPQHF.